What follows are 11 T cell receptor beta chains derived from one specimen sequenced in a study of blood T cell repertoires in COVID-19. Libraries were prepared by immunoSEQ multiplex PCR; TCRdb keeps only in-frame clonotypes and omits some of them. The data contain about 190,000 clones, approximately 79% of them singletons. Material: peripheral blood. These receptors were collected from a man aged 25-45 years with active or convalescent COVID-19.

The rearrangement joins TRBV5-4 to TRBJ1-5; a possible D gene is TRBD1 (6 bases). The CDR3 is 17 residues long. The V gene lost 0 bases and the J gene lost 1 base, with 14 bases spanning the gap. CDR1 is SGHNT, CDR2 YYREEE, per germline (reference sequence). In nucleotides, the CDR3 is TGTGCCAGCAGCTTGGGGGGGCCAGGGATGAGCAATCAGCCCCAGCATTTT. It yields the protein CASSLGGPGMSNQPQHF.

V and J are TRBV18 and TRBJ2-7, with 7 bases fitting TRBD1. The length of the CDR3 is 14 residues. Looked up from germline, CDR1 is KGHSH and CDR2 is LQKENI. V lost 3 bases, J lost 2 bases, and 4 bases stayed unmatched. This CDR3 reads CASSPGTAAYEQYF. The CDR3 DNA reads as TGTGCCAGCTCACCTGGGACAGCAGCCTACGAGCAGTACTTC. The whole variable domain, filled in from reference TRBV18 and TRBJ2-7, reads NAGVMQNPRHLVRRRGQEARLRCSPMKGHSHVYWYRQLPEEGLKFMVYLQKENIIDESGMPKERFSAEFPKEGPSILRIQQVVRGDSAAYFCASSPGTAAYEQYFGPGTRLTVT.

The V and J genes are TRBV11-2 and TRBJ2-3; 9 nucleotides line up with TRBD2. V lost 3 bases and J lost 0; bases outside the gene matches: 1. Per germline, CDR1 SGHAT and CDR2 FQNNGV. The CDR3 runs 15 residues. Here the CDR3 DNA reads TGTGCCAGCAGCTTTGCGGGAGGGAGCACAGATACGCAGTATTTT. This translates into CASSFAGGSTDTQYF.

In DNA, the CDR3 is TGTGCCAGCAGCCCGGGACTAGCGGGAGGGGGGGTTTCCGAGCAGTACTTC. Translation: CASSPGLAGGGVSEQYF. The chain recombines TRBV7-2 with TRBJ2-7, with 16 bases aligning to TRBD2. Germline V lookup: CDR1 SGHTA, CDR2 FQGNSA. V lost 5 bases to trimming and J lost 6 bases; unmatched junction nucleotides: 10. This CDR3 region has 17 residues.

In this sample, this clone turned up a few times. This sequence joins TRBV7-3 and TRBJ2-2, with 7 bases that match TRBD1. After removal of 6 bases from V and 2 bases from J, the junction contained 6 bases not matched to a gene. Germline loops: CDR1 SGHTA, CDR2 FQGTGA. This CDR3 contains 15 residues. CDR3 sequence reads: CASRRQGSNTGELFF. In DNA, the CDR3 is TGTGCCAGCAGGCGACAGGGATCTAACACCGGGGAGCTGTTTTTT.

This rearrangement joins TRBV30 to TRBJ2-5; 8 bases agree with TRBD2. The J segment lost 1 base and the V segment lost 0 bases, leaving 1 base of the junction unmatched. Germline CDR1 and CDR2: GTSNPN and SVGIG (reference sequence). The CDR3 runs to 14 residues. The DNA for the CDR3 is TGTGCCTGGAGTGTACGGGGGGGCCAAGAGACCCAGTACTTC. As protein: CAWSVRGGQETQYF. Full variable domain (rest looked up from reference TRBV30 and TRBJ2-5): SQTIHQWPATLVQPVGSPLSLECTVEGTSNPNLYWYRQAAGRGLQLLFYSVGIGQISSEVPQNLSASRPQDRQFILSSKKLLLSDSGFYLCAWSVRGGQETQYFGPGTRLLVL.

The table lists this clone with a count of one. The CDR3 sequence: CAGETGFGETQYF. The DNA of the CDR3 is TGTGCCGGAGAGACAGGTTTCGGGGAGACCCAGTACTTC. V and J are TRBV7-9 and TRBJ2-5, with D maybe TRBD1 (6 bases). The germline V gene encodes CDR1 SEHNR and CDR2 FQNEAQ (reference sequence). This CDR3 spans 13 amino acids. The germline V and J ends were trimmed by 11 bases and 5 bases, with 18 bases remaining between them.

This chain links TRBV30 with TRBJ2-2, with D perhaps TRBD2 (6 bases). The V gene lost 2 bases and the J gene lost 2 bases, with 18 bases spanning the gap. This CDR3 has 17 amino acids. Per germline, CDR1 GTSNPN and CDR2 SVGIG (reference sequence). The DNA of the CDR3 is TGTGCCTGGAGTTCATTGCGGGGAACCTTCAACACCGGGGAGCTGTTTTTT. Residues: CAWSSLRGTFNTGELFF.

This chain uses TRBV21-1 with TRBJ2-4; the table's TRBD2 call for D was not verified on the DNA. TRBV21-1 is a known pseudogene. The CDR3 is 17 residues long. The chain's CDR3 is CASRLDSPAEAKNIQYF. The CDR3 DNA reads as TGTGCCAGCAGATTGGATAGCCCCGCGGAGGCCAAAAACATTCAGTACTTC.

This chain connects TRBV27 to TRBJ1-2, with 8 nucleotides matching TRBD1. The ends lost 0 bases at V and 2 bases at J; junction bases unmatched: 5. CDR1 and CDR2 from the germline V gene are MNHEY and SMNVEV (reference sequence). This CDR3 region has 16 residues. This chain's CDR3 is CASSLSGTGSNYGYTF. Here the CDR3 DNA reads TGTGCCAGCAGTTTATCGGGGACAGGAAGCAACTATGGCTACACCTTC.

V and J are TRBV19 and TRBJ1-1; D not resolved. The CDR3 runs to 14 residues. V shed 5 bases and J shed 1 base, with 11 bases lying between them. CDR1 is LNHDA and CDR2 is SQIVND in the germline V gene (reference sequence). In DNA form, the CDR3 reads TGTGCCAGTAGTCCCCTTGGAGGGAACACTGAAGCTTTCTTT. Protein sequence: CASSPLGGNTEAFF.